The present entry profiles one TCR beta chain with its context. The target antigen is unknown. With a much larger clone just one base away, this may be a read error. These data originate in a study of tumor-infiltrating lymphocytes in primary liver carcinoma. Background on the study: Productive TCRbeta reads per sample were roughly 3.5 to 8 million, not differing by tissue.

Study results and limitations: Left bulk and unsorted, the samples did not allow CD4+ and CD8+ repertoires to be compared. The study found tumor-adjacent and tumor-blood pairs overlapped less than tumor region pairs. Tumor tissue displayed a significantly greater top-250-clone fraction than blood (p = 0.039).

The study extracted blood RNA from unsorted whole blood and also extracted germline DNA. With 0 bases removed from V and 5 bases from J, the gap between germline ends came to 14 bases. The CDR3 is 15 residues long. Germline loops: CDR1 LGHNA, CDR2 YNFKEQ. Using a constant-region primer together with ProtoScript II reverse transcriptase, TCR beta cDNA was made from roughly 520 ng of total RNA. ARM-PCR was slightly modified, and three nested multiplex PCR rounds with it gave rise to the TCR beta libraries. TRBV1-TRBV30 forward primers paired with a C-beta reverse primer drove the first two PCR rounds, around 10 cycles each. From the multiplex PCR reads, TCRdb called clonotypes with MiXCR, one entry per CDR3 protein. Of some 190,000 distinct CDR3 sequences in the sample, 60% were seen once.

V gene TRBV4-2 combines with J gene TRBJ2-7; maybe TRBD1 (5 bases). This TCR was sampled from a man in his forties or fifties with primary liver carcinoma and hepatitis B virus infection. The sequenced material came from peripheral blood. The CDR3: CASSQDPRTCNEQYF. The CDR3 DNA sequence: TGTGCCAGCAGCCAAGATCCAAGGACATGTAACGAGCAGTACTTC.